Listed here are 23 T cell receptor beta chains from one sample, sequenced in a study of T-cell reconstitution after alpha-beta-depleted transplantation in children. Molecular barcoding with unique molecular identifiers was used for the TCRbeta library. TCRdb passed the PCR reads through MiXCR, listing each CDR3 protein once. Among about 72,000 distinct CDR3 sequences listed, approximately 7.3% were seen once. The sample in question was PBMCs from the stem cell graft donor, obtained from the stem cell graft. These receptors all come from a human donor who donated a stem cell graft to a child with acute lymphoblastic leukemia.

Many counts were recorded for this clonotype. The chain links TRBV7-9 to TRBJ2-3; TRBD1 matches at 9 bases. Germline-derived CDR1 and CDR2 are SEHNR and FQNEAQ (reference sequence). This CDR3 is 15 amino acids long. V lost 5 bases and J lost 4; bases outside the gene matches: 7. The CDR3 loop reads CASSPTGGGSDTQYF. CDR3 sequence (DNA): TGTGCCAGCAGCCCCACAGGGGGCGGTTCAGATACGCAGTATTTT.

J is TRBJ2-2 and V is TRBV4-2, with a weak D call TRBD2 (5 bases). The germline V gene encodes CDR1 LGHNA and CDR2 YNFKEQ. V lost 1 base and J lost 5, with 11 bases in between. The CDR3 is 15 residues long. Here the CDR3 reads CASSQGSRDTGELFF. CDR3 DNA sequence: TGTGCCAGCAGCCAAGGTTCCCGGGATACCGGGGAGCTGTTTTTT.

This chain links TRBV5-4 with TRBJ2-5, with D tentatively TRBD2 (5 bases). The germline V gene encodes CDR1 SGHNT and CDR2 YYREEE (reference sequence). There are 12 residues in the CDR3. V dropped 4 bases and J dropped 1 base, with 5 bases sitting between them. The CDR3 DNA reads TGTGCCAGCAGCGAGGGCCAAGAGACCCAGTACTTC. Translating it yields CASSEGQETQYF. Full variable domain (remainder filled in from reference TRBV5-4 and TRBJ2-5): ETGVTQSPTHLIKTRGQQVTLRCSSQSGHNTVSWYQQALGQGPQFIFQYYREEENGRGNFPPRFSGLQFPNYSSELNVNALELDDSALYLCASSEGQETQYFGPGTRLLVL.

This clonotype came up many times. The chain employs TRBV11-2 and TRBJ1-4; D unclear. Looked up from germline, CDR1 is SGHAT and CDR2 is FQNNGV. The V end was cut by 3 bases, the J end by 4 bases, with 12 bases between. The length of the CDR3 is 15 residues. This CDR3 is CASSFPQQLNEKLFF. CDR3 coding DNA: TGTGCCAGCAGCTTTCCACAGCAACTTAATGAAAAACTGTTTTTT.

Ten or more counts support this clonotype. V gene TRBV6-5 combines with J gene TRBJ2-1, with D perhaps assigned TRBD1 or TRBD2 (5 bases each). The CDR3 is 17 residues long. V shed 6 bases and J shed 3 bases, with 21 bases lying between them. Germline values: CDR1 MNHEY, CDR2 SVGAGI. CDR3 sequence: CASSGFPPGRFYNEQFF. CDR3 sequence (DNA): TGTGCCAGCAGCGGATTTCCTCCGGGACGGTTCTACAATGAGCAGTTCTTC.

This clonotype has a count of ten or more. This chain joins TRBV12-3 or TRBV12-4 and TRBJ1-5; D ambiguous. The CDR3 totals 12 residues. Deletions cut 3 bases from V and 7 bases from J, with 7 bases between. CDR3: CASSLKTQPQHF. The CDR3 coding sequence is TGTGCCAGCAGTTTGAAGACCCAGCCCCAGCATTTT.

This clonotype came up a few times. This chain links TRBV7-2 with TRBJ1-2; 9 bases are a match to TRBD1. The germline CDR1 and CDR2 sequences are SGHTA and FQGNSA. V lost 4 bases to trimming and J lost 2 bases; unmatched junction nucleotides: 11. CDR3 size: 17 residues. CDR3 sequence (DNA): TGTGCCAGCAGCTCAAGGGACAGGGCGGGACAAAACTATGGCTACACCTTC. Its protein product is CASSSRDRAGQNYGYTF. The variable domain in full, with the rest retrieved from reference TRBV7-2 and TRBJ1-2, is GAGVSQSPSNKVTEKGKDVELRCDPISGHTALYWYRQSLGQGLEFLIYFQGNSAPDKSGLPSDRFSAERTGGSVSTLTIQRTQQEDSAVYLCASSSRDRAGQNYGYTFGSGTRLTVV.

In its sample, this clonotype was seen many times. The chain employs TRBV28 and TRBJ1-5, with TRBD1 as a possible D gene (6 bases). This CDR3 region has 13 residues. The V gene lost 5 bases and the J gene lost 6 bases, with 11 bases spanning the gap. Germline CDR1 is MDHEN and CDR2 is SYDVKM. The CDR3 sequence: CASSPIRGQPQHF. As DNA, the CDR3 is TGTGCCAGCAGTCCTATCAGGGGTCAGCCCCAGCATTTT.

Many counts were recorded for this clonotype. The V and J genes are TRBV7-9 and TRBJ2-3; 10 bases map to TRBD1. This CDR3 has 18 amino acids. Germline V gene data show CDR1 as SEHNR and CDR2 as FQNEAQ (reference sequence). Trimming removed 8 bases from V and 4 bases from J; junction bases left unmatched: 18. The CDR3 sequence is CASDRDRGAPGPADTQYF. CDR3 nucleotide sequence: TGTGCCAGCGACCGGGACAGGGGAGCTCCCGGCCCCGCAGATACGCAGTATTTT.

This clonotype has at least ten counts. The chain has TRBV6-5 and TRBJ1-2; no firm D call. CDR3 size: 16 residues. Germline V lookup: CDR1 MNHEY, CDR2 SVGAGI. Trimming stripped 4 bases from V and 0 bases from J, with 15 bases between. The DNA of the CDR3 is TGTGCCAGCAGTTTAACCGACACGTTCACTAACTATGGCTACACCTTC. Translation gives CASSLTDTFTNYGYTF.

This clonotype was counted many times. This chain joins TRBV20-1 and TRBJ2-7; D gene unclear. Between the trimmed V and J ends, which lost 6 bases and 0 bases, there was a span of 9 bases. Looked up from germline, CDR1 is DFQATT and CDR2 is SNEGSKA (reference sequence). The CDR3 is made up of 12 amino acids. The CDR3 reads CSALRSSYEQYF. The CDR3 DNA is TGCAGTGCCCTGCGAAGCTCCTACGAGCAGTACTTC.

V is TRBV2 and J is TRBJ1-4; no clear D gene. Germline CDR1 reads SNHLY; CDR2 reads FYNNEI. V was trimmed by 6 bases and J by 7 bases, leaving 18 bases between them. The CDR3 has 15 residues. CDR3 residues: CASRPGSVRSEKLFF. CDR3 bases: TGTGCCAGCAGACCCGGGTCTGTGAGGAGTGAAAAACTGTTTTTT.

This clonotype was seen repeatedly, ten times or more. V is TRBV24-1 and J is TRBJ2-3; 7 bases fit TRBD1. V trimming: 0 bases; J trimming: 9 bases; junction bases outside the gene matches: 5. CDR3 length: 14 residues. The germline gives CDR1 KGHDR, CDR2 SFDVKD. The CDR3 is CATSDLRKGATQYF. In nucleotides, the CDR3 is TGTGCCACCAGTGATTTGAGGAAGGGGGCGACGCAGTATTTT.

This clonotype has at least ten counts. This chain joins TRBV5-1 and TRBJ2-7; 9 bases line up with TRBD1. This CDR3 is 14 amino acids long. V lost 7 bases to trimming and J lost 5 bases; unmatched junction nucleotides: 10. Germline-derived CDR1 and CDR2 are SGHRS and YFSETQ. DNA of the CDR3: TGCGCCAGCTCCCCGGGACAGGGCGGCGACGAGCAGTACTTC. The encoded protein is CASSPGQGGDEQYF.

The chain combines TRBV27 with TRBJ1-1; 11 bases match TRBD1. The V gene end was trimmed by 3 bases and the J gene end by 4 bases; junction bases not matched to a gene: 4. The CDR3 runs 15 residues. Per the germline V gene, CDR1 is MNHEY and CDR2 is SMNVEV (reference sequence). CDR3 residues: CASSFKGTGGTEAFF. As DNA, the CDR3 is TGTGCCAGCAGTTTCAAGGGGACAGGGGGCACTGAAGCTTTCTTT.

The rearrangement joins TRBV9 to TRBJ2-7, with D maybe TRBD1 (6 bases). CDR3 length: 15 amino acids. The V end lost 3 bases, the J end lost 4 bases, and 17 bases lay between the germline ends. The V gene's germline CDR1 is SGDLS and CDR2 YYNGEE. CDR3 bases: TGTGCCAGCAGCGCCGCTCAACAGGGACGGTACGAGCAGTACTTC. Encoded protein: CASSAAQQGRYEQYF. Complete variable domain (other parts from reference TRBV9 and TRBJ2-7): DSGVTQTPKHLITATGQRVTLRCSPRSGDLSVYWYQQSLDQGLQFLIQYYNGEERAKGNILERFSAQQFPDLHSELNLSSLELGDSALYFCASSAAQQGRYEQYFGPGTRLTVT.

On this clonotype itself: Sequence at one end of the junction differs from germline and may be a read error. The chain links TRBV29-1 to TRBJ2-7, with D possibly being TRBD1 (6 bases). CDR1 SQVTM and CDR2 ANQGSEA come from the germline V gene. The CDR3 length is 13 residues. Written as DNA, the CDR3 is TGCAGCGTCGAAGGGGGTGCTGGCTACGAGCAGTACTTC. This gives the protein CSVEGGAGYEQYF.

This chain uses TRBV7-2 with TRBJ2-7, with TRBD2 as a possible D gene (7 bases). The V end was cut by 5 bases, the J end by 0 bases, with 17 bases between. This CDR3 is built from 16 residues. Germline assignment: CDR1 SGHTA and CDR2 FQGNSA. The CDR3 loop is CASSPWGGESSYEQYF. As DNA, the CDR3 is TGTGCCAGCAGCCCCTGGGGGGGCGAAAGCTCCTACGAGCAGTACTTC.

In this sample, this clonotype turned up many times. The rearrangement uses TRBV27 and TRBJ1-1; a possible D gene is TRBD1 (6 bases). The germline V and J ends were trimmed by 3 bases and 8 bases, with 7 bases remaining between them. Looked up from germline, CDR1 is MNHEY and CDR2 is SMNVEV (reference sequence). This CDR3 has 11 amino acids. CDR3 region: CASSFGGEAFF. Written as DNA, the CDR3 is TGTGCCAGCAGTTTTGGGGGCGAAGCTTTCTTT.

Many counts were recorded for this clonotype. The chain combines TRBV28 with TRBJ2-7; 11 positions agree with TRBD1. V lost 5 bases, J lost 1 base, and 4 bases stayed unmatched. Germline V gene sequence: CDR1 MDHEN, CDR2 SYDVKM. CDR3 length: 15 amino acids. The CDR3 here is CASSRGTGGSYEQYF. The CDR3 nucleotides read TGTGCCAGCAGTCGTGGGACAGGGGGATCCTACGAGCAGTACTTC. The full variable domain, rest sourced from reference TRBV28 and TRBJ2-7, is DVKVTQSSRYLVKRTGEKVFLECVQDMDHENMFWYRQDPGLGLRLIYFSYDVKMKEKGDIPEGYSVSREKKERFSLILESASTNQTSMYLCASSRGTGGSYEQYFGPGTRLTVT.

In this sample, this clonotype turned up many times. V is TRBV5-1 and J is TRBJ1-4; perhaps TRBD1 as D (5 bases). CDR1 and CDR2 from the germline V gene are SGHRS and YFSETQ. The CDR3 contains 15 residues. V was trimmed by 0 bases and J by 3 bases, leaving 9 bases between them. CDR3 residues: CASSLAAGPNEKLFF. The CDR3 nucleotides read TGCGCCAGCAGCTTGGCGGCGGGACCTAATGAAAAACTGTTTTTT. Using reference TRBV5-1 and TRBJ1-4 for the parts outside the CDR3, the full variable domain is KAGVTQTPRYLIKTRGQQVTLSCSPISGHRSVSWYQQTPGQGLQFLFEYFSETQRNKGNFPGRFSGRQFSNSRSEMNVSTLELGDSALYLCASSLAAGPNEKLFFGSGTQLSVL.

The CDR3 loop reads CACTQLTTGGSYNEQFF. DNA for the CDR3: TGTGCCTGCACCCAACTGACAACAGGGGGGTCCTACAATGAGCAGTTCTTC. This chain uses TRBV3-1 with TRBJ2-1; 8 bases align to TRBD1. The trim removed 11 bases at V and 1 base at J, leaving 16 bases unmatched. Germline assignment: CDR1 LGHDT and CDR2 YNNKEL (reference sequence). CDR3 size: 17 residues.

This clonotype was seen many times. This chain joins TRBV15 and TRBJ1-6; 7 bases match TRBD1. J lost 10 bases, V lost 0 bases, and 6 bases had no gene match. The CDR3 is 15 residues long. Germline V gene sequence: CDR1 LNHNV, CDR2 YYDKDF (reference sequence). CDR3 loop: CATSRESTGKSPLHF. As DNA, the CDR3 is TGTGCCACCAGCAGAGAGTCGACAGGGAAATCACCCCTCCACTTT.